This T cell receptor (beta chain) was sequenced for a study of Ad26.COV2.S vaccination and SARS-CoV-2 variants. Whole-study context: Intramuscularly, Ad26.COV2.S was given either once or twice, 56 days apart.

Clones were sequenced by immunoSEQ multiplex PCR, and TCRdb holds only the in-frame ones, with some missing. Seen here are more than 300,000 clones, about 86% observed once, and the top ten hold about 10%. Treatment described: about 20 received Ad26.COV2.S at low or high dose, single or two shots; 5 received placebo; per-sample allocation not given. On day 63 after the first injection, vaccine and placebo recipients gave samples. With 2 bases clipped from V and 3 bases from J, the junction kept 4 bases outside the gene matches. This CDR3 region has 16 residues. Per the germline V gene, CDR1 is MNHEY and CDR2 is SMNVEV (reference sequence). This clone came up once.

The sequencing used peripheral blood, collected in a trial of Ad26.COV2.S vaccine versus placebo. The sequence came from a person aged 18-65 years who received the Ad26.COV2.S COVID-19 vaccine or a placebo. The chain carries TRBV27 and TRBJ2-5, with 12 bases identical to TRBD2. The CDR3 sequence is CASSLTASGGEETQYF. The CDR3 DNA is TGTGCCAGCAGTTTAACGGCTAGCGGGGGGGAAGAGACCCAGTACTTC.